This T cell receptor beta chain was found in a study of lymphopenia after photon versus proton radiotherapy. The ends were cut back, 4 bases at V and 4 bases at J, with 23 bases in the middle. Germline CDR1 is SGHNT and CDR2 is YYREEE (reference sequence). The CDR3 sequence is 17 residues long. Here immunoSEQ multiplex PCR was the method, and the copy in TCRdb shows in-frame clones only, minus some. The table shows about 70,000 clones, with 87% occurring only once. This clone appeared a single time. This clonotype was sampled from a man at least 80 years old with esophageal cancer. The sequences come from peripheral blood, collected from a patient treated with proton-based radiotherapy. The V call is TRBV5-4, the J call TRBJ1-1; TRBD1 might be the D (6 bases). CDR3 region: CASSGTGTLPWSTEAFF. The CDR3 coding sequence is TGTGCCAGCAGCGGTACCGGGACACTTCCGTGGAGCACTGAAGCTTTCTTT.